Listed below are T cell receptor beta chains from one sample, sequenced in a study of beta chain features in type 1 diabetes. Assay: immunoSEQ multiplex PCR; the TCRdb copy retains only in-frame clones and omits some. Found here are more than 200,000 clones, roughly 17% of them singletons; the top ten hold roughly 0.08%. The sequenced sample consisted of naive CD4+ T cells from blood. The receptors were gathered from a man aged 25-45 years with type 1 diabetes. Each CDR3 is given with its conserved first and last residue. Fields, in order: D gene, CDR3 length, V gene, J gene, clone size, CDR3 protein, CDR3 DNA. D genes are given only for firm matches. Expanded clones get a size class; other rows say once, few or many, or leave the size out.

D gene: -
CDR3 length: 15
V gene: TRBV30
J gene: TRBJ1-1
clone size: -
CDR3 protein: CACRRGTSMNTEAFF
CDR3 DNA: TGTGCCTGCAGGCGCGGGACCTCCATGAACACTGAAGCTTTCTTT

D gene: -
CDR3 length: 13
V gene: TRBV6-6
J gene: TRBJ1-1
clone size: -
CDR3 protein: CASSPTGLKEAFF
CDR3 DNA: TGTGCCAGCAGTCCTACAGGGTTAAAGGAAGCTTTCTTT

D gene: -
CDR3 length: 11
V gene: TRBV7-9
J gene: TRBJ2-1
clone size: few
CDR3 protein: CAEAQYNEQFF
CDR3 DNA: TGTGCCGAAGCCCAGTACAATGAGCAGTTCTTC

D gene: TRBD2
CDR3 length: 17
V gene: TRBV4-1
J gene: TRBJ2-5
clone size: few
CDR3 protein: CASSLRSAGGMQETQYF
CDR3 DNA: TGCGCCAGCAGCCTCAGATCGGCGGGAGGTATGCAAGAGACCCAGTACTTC

D gene: -
CDR3 length: 13
V gene: TRBV7-7
J gene: TRBJ2-1
clone size: -
CDR3 protein: CASSLSGTDEQFF
CDR3 DNA: TGTGCCAGCAGCCTAAGCGGGACAGATGAACAGTTCTTC

D gene: -
CDR3 length: 11
V gene: TRBV5-1
J gene: TRBJ2-5
clone size: few
CDR3 protein: CASSGIETQYF
CDR3 DNA: TGCGCCAGCAGCGGTATAGAGACCCAGTACTTC

D gene: -
CDR3 length: 16
V gene: TRBV5-6
J gene: TRBJ2-5
clone size: few
CDR3 protein: CASSLGGRVWEETQYF
CDR3 DNA: TGTGCCAGCAGCTTGGGTGGCAGGGTCTGGGAAGAGACCCAGTACTTC

D gene: -
CDR3 length: 12
V gene: TRBV25-1
J gene: TRBJ2-3
clone size: -
CDR3 protein: CASREVGDTQYF
CDR3 DNA: TGTGCCAGCCGTGAGGTCGGAGATACGCAGTATTTT

D gene: -
CDR3 length: 13
V gene: TRBV7-9
J gene: TRBJ1-2
clone size: -
CDR3 protein: CASSLDLNYGYTF
CDR3 DNA: TGTGCCAGCAGCTTAGATCTAAACTATGGCTACACCTTC

D gene: -
CDR3 length: 13
V gene: TRBV25-1
J gene: TRBJ1-2
clone size: few
CDR3 protein: CASRAGANYGYTF
CDR3 DNA: TGTGCCAGCAGGGCAGGAGCAAACTATGGCTACACCTTC

D gene: -
CDR3 length: 12
V gene: TRBV30
J gene: TRBJ1-1
clone size: -
CDR3 protein: CAWRVREGEAFF
CDR3 DNA: TGTGCCTGGAGGGTTAGGGAAGGGGAAGCTTTCTTT

D gene: -
CDR3 length: 15
V gene: TRBV15
J gene: TRBJ2-6
clone size: -
CDR3 protein: CATTNGLSGANVLTF
CDR3 DNA: TGTGCCACCACCAACGGACTCTCTGGGGCCAACGTCCTGACTTTC

D gene: -
CDR3 length: 16
V gene: TRBV10-3
J gene: TRBJ2-1
clone size: few
CDR3 protein: CAISEPRGESYNEQFF
CDR3 DNA: TGTGCCATCAGTGAGCCGAGGGGCGAATCCTACAATGAGCAGTTCTTC

D gene: -
CDR3 length: 16
V gene: TRBV7-9
J gene: TRBJ2-5
clone size: -
CDR3 protein: CASSLGTTVTKETQYF
CDR3 DNA: TGTGCCAGCAGCTTAGGTACTACTGTAACCAAAGAGACCCAGTACTTC

D gene: TRBD2
CDR3 length: 14
V gene: TRBV7-9
J gene: TRBJ2-3
clone size: few
CDR3 protein: CASPRSGSADTQYF
CDR3 DNA: TGTGCCAGCCCTCGTAGCGGGAGTGCAGATACGCAGTATTTT

D gene: -
CDR3 length: 14
V gene: TRBV9
J gene: TRBJ2-7
clone size: few
CDR3 protein: CASSVAGGWNEQYF
CDR3 DNA: TGTGCCAGCAGCGTAGCGGGGGGCTGGAACGAGCAGTACTTC

D gene: -
CDR3 length: 11
V gene: TRBV29-1
J gene: TRBJ2-2
clone size: few
CDR3 protein: CSVGVAGELFF
CDR3 DNA: TGCAGCGTTGGGGTGGCGGGGGAGCTGTTTTTT

D gene: -
CDR3 length: 15
V gene: TRBV2
J gene: TRBJ2-1
clone size: -
CDR3 protein: CASSLLVGLYNEQFF
CDR3 DNA: TGTGCCAGCAGTTTACTAGTGGGGCTTTACAATGAGCAGTTCTTC

D gene: -
CDR3 length: 14
V gene: TRBV2
J gene: TRBJ2-2
clone size: -
CDR3 protein: CASGEAANTGELFF
CDR3 DNA: TGTGCCAGCGGGGAAGCGGCGAACACCGGGGAGCTGTTTTTT

D gene: -
CDR3 length: 14
V gene: TRBV7-9
J gene: TRBJ2-3
clone size: -
CDR3 protein: CASTPLSGRDTQYF
CDR3 DNA: TGTGCCAGCACCCCGCTAAGCGGACGGGATACGCAGTATTTT

D gene: TRBD2
CDR3 length: 15
V gene: TRBV7-2
J gene: TRBJ2-7
clone size: few
CDR3 protein: CASSLAHSGSNEQYF
CDR3 DNA: TGTGCCAGCAGCTTAGCGCACAGCGGGAGCAACGAGCAGTACTTC

D gene: TRBD2
CDR3 length: 16
V gene: TRBV7-6
J gene: TRBJ2-5
clone size: -
CDR3 protein: CASSPGLAGVGETQYF
CDR3 DNA: TGTGCCAGCAGCCCCGGACTAGCGGGAGTGGGAGAGACCCAGTACTTC

D gene: -
CDR3 length: 14
V gene: TRBV30
J gene: TRBJ2-1
clone size: -
CDR3 protein: CAWSRVGWAYEQFF
CDR3 DNA: TGTGCCTGGAGTAGAGTGGGATGGGCCTATGAGCAGTTCTTC

D gene: -
CDR3 length: 14
V gene: TRBV30
J gene: TRBJ2-2
clone size: -
CDR3 protein: CAWSSSGYTGELFF
CDR3 DNA: TGTGCCTGGAGTTCCTCAGGGTACACCGGGGAGCTGTTTTTT

D gene: -
CDR3 length: 12
V gene: TRBV29-1
J gene: TRBJ2-7
clone size: few
CDR3 protein: CSVRGRGYEQYF
CDR3 DNA: TGCAGCGTTAGAGGCAGGGGCTACGAGCAGTACTTC